This T cell receptor beta chain originates from a study of T cells in Graves' hyperthyroidism and ophthalmopathy. The germline V and J ends were trimmed by 3 bases and 6 bases, with 12 bases remaining between them. The length of the CDR3 is 14 residues. The V gene's germline CDR1 is MDHEN and CDR2 SYDVKM. From RNA transcripts, TCR beta CDR3 regions were amplified. The HTBI primer set was used in a first-round RT-PCR of the TCR CDR3. Via MiXCR, TCRdb re-called the multiplex PCR reads, giving one row per CDR3 protein. Seen here are about 690,000 distinct CDR3 sequences, 17% observed once, and the top ten hold about 14%. Absence of ophthalmopathy progression within 18 months defined stable Graves' hyperthyroidism. Patients aged 18 to 65 had newly diagnosed hyperthyroidism lasting under 2 months. Uncontrolled infection, other autoimmune disease, pregnancy or lactation disqualified patients from enrolment. The study based diagnoses on clinical symptoms, serum thyroxine and TRAb, thyroid ultrasound and orbital computed tomography.

This clonotype was seen more than once but under ten times. This TCR was recovered from a man aged 45-60 years with Graves' hyperthyroidism. Source material: blood. The chain combines TRBV28 with TRBJ2-4; maybe TRBD2 (6 bases). The CDR3 reads CASSLGQGGNIQYF. The DNA of the CDR3 is TGTGCCAGCAGTTTGGGGCAGGGAGGAAACATTCAGTACTTC.